These T cell receptor beta chains were read from a single sample in a study of shared clonotypes between healthy human individuals. Libraries were prepared by immunoSEQ multiplex PCR; TCRdb keeps only in-frame clonotypes and omits some of them. The table records fewer than 600,000 clones, roughly three quarters of them present only once. Sequencing was performed on PBMCs. The receptors were gathered from a woman aged 40-49 years in good health. Some clones in this sample may be carry-over from other donors' samples. Each CDR3 is given with its conserved first and last residue. The order of the fields is V gene, clone size, D gene, J gene, CDR3 protein, CDR3 DNA. D genes are given only for firm matches. A row's size may be missing; if present it is once, few, many or a size class.

v_call: TRBV7-9; clone_size: once; d_call: TRBD1; j_call: TRBJ1-5; cdr3_aa: CASSSDRAGDQPQHF; cdr3_nt: TGTGCCAGCAGCTCCGACAGGGCGGGGGATCAGCCCCAGCATTTT
v_call: TRBV21-1; clone_size: -; d_call: -; j_call: TRBJ2-4; cdr3_aa: CASSKVMREVAKNIQYF; cdr3_nt: TGTGCCAGCAGCAAAGTAATGCGGGAGGTAGCCAAAAACATTCAGTACTTC
v_call: TRBV13; clone_size: few; d_call: -; j_call: TRBJ1-2; cdr3_aa: CASSLYTGSNYGYTF; cdr3_nt: TGTGCCAGCAGCTTATATACAGGGAGTAACTATGGCTACACCTTC
v_call: TRBV10-3; clone_size: -; d_call: TRBD2; j_call: TRBJ2-1; cdr3_aa: CAISVGRYNEQFF; cdr3_nt: TGTGCCATCAGTGTCGGGAGGTACAATGAGCAGTTCTTC
v_call: TRBV4-2; clone_size: -; d_call: TRBD2; j_call: TRBJ2-3; cdr3_aa: CASSQELAGGRHTQYF; cdr3_nt: TGTGCCAGCAGCCAAGAATTAGCGGGAGGTCGGCATACGCAGTATTTT
v_call: TRBV28; clone_size: once; d_call: TRBD1; j_call: TRBJ1-4; cdr3_aa: CASSLWGTGGTNEKLFF; cdr3_nt: TGTGCCAGCAGTTTATGGGGGACAGGGGGGACTAATGAAAAACTGTTTTTT
v_call: TRBV4-2; clone_size: few; d_call: -; j_call: TRBJ1-5; cdr3_aa: CASSPTEKNQPQHF; cdr3_nt: TGTGCCAGCAGCCCGACAGAGAAGAATCAGCCCCAGCATTTT
v_call: TRBV18; clone_size: -; d_call: -; j_call: TRBJ2-1; cdr3_aa: CASSPYSRRDYNEQFF; cdr3_nt: TGTGCCAGCTCACCATATAGTAGGCGGGACTACAATGAGCAGTTCTTC
v_call: TRBV27; clone_size: -; d_call: -; j_call: TRBJ1-2; cdr3_aa: CASSPNGGGYTF; cdr3_nt: TGTGCCAGCAGTCCGAATGGGGGTGGCTACACCTTC
v_call: TRBV5-6; clone_size: once; d_call: -; j_call: TRBJ1-3; cdr3_aa: CASSLDKSGNTIYF; cdr3_nt: TGTGCCAGCAGCTTGGACAAATCTGGAAACACCATATATTTT
v_call: TRBV11-3; clone_size: -; d_call: -; j_call: TRBJ2-7; cdr3_aa: CASSSNRAGEQYF; cdr3_nt: TGTGCCAGCAGTTCTAACAGGGCCGGGGAGCAGTACTTC
v_call: TRBV5-4; clone_size: -; d_call: -; j_call: TRBJ1-2; cdr3_aa: CASSLTGSNYGYTF; cdr3_nt: TGTGCCAGCAGCTTGACAGGGTCTAACTATGGCTACACCTTC
v_call: TRBV15; clone_size: few; d_call: -; j_call: TRBJ1-5; cdr3_aa: CATSPGRDRQPQHF; cdr3_nt: TGTGCCACCAGTCCGGGCAGGGATCGTCAGCCCCAGCATTTT
v_call: TRBV29-1; clone_size: -; d_call: -; j_call: TRBJ1-1; cdr3_aa: CSVEESGAYTEAFF; cdr3_nt: TGCAGCGTTGAAGAGTCAGGGGCTTACACTGAAGCTTTCTTT
v_call: TRBV18; clone_size: -; d_call: -; j_call: TRBJ1-2; cdr3_aa: CASSPRADYGYTF; cdr3_nt: TGTGCCAGCTCACCAAGGGCTGACTATGGCTACACCTTC
v_call: TRBV25-1; clone_size: -; d_call: -; j_call: TRBJ1-1; cdr3_aa: CASTRRGVDTEAFF; cdr3_nt: TGTGCCAGCACTAGAAGGGGAGTGGACACTGAAGCTTTCTTT